Listed here is a single T cell receptor (beta chain). This clonotype was counted a few times. Its antigen is unknown. Per-nucleotide qualities are absent, and no much larger clonotype sits a single base away. The sample originates from a study of T cells in Graves' hyperthyroidism and ophthalmopathy (dated by TCRdb to the late 2010s). Background on the whole study: Peripheral blood samples were taken at the time of initial diagnosis, prior to any treatment. To identify distinguishing TCR V-J signatures, a discovery cohort of about 100 patients was used, comprising some 43 with Graves' ophthalmopathy and 55 to 65 with stable Graves' hyperthyroidism. An independent validation cohort of around 19 hyperthyroidism patients and more than 15 patients who later progressed to ophthalmopathy tested prospective prediction of ophthalmopathy. The 100 or so discovery patients were divided at random into training and test sets in a 7:3 ratio. Thyroid tissue and blood T-cell repertoires from about 6 Graves' hyperthyroidism patients were also compared in the study. After sampling, hyperthyroidism patients received methimazole starting at 30 mg daily, and ophthalmopathy patients received high-dose intravenous methylprednisolone. The paper describes TCR Vbeta CDR3 sequencing of more than 120 peripheral blood samples, made up of some 40 ophthalmopathy patients, around 78 hyperthyroidism patients and about 17 progressor patients. General conclusions and limits of the study: Blood samples also contained most of the expanded thyroid clonotypes (frequency above 0.001), which suggests that blood repertoires may reflect thyroid immune responses. Sample size was not statistically predetermined, and blinding of investigators to group allocation was not performed. A model built on a 13 V-J signature distinguished ophthalmopathy from stable hyperthyroidism, reaching approximately 89% sensitivity and 81.08% specificity in cross-validation and 80%/75% in testing. During validation, the model predicted progression to ophthalmopathy a median of about 5.9 months ahead of onset, with more than 60% sensitivity and 72% to 85% specificity.

V was cut back by 7 bases and J by 3 bases, leaving a gap of 13 bases between them. Reading the germline V gene gives CDR1 SGHRS and CDR2 YFSETQ. The CDR3 has 13 amino acids, counting the end cysteine and phenylalanine. Of the read, only the CDR3 DNA is kept; its 39 bases are in frame from base 1. The TCR beta CDR3 regions were amplified from RNA transcripts. The TCR CDR3 was subjected to a first round of RT-PCR using the HTBI primer set and the Qiagen OneStep RT-PCR kit. The libraries were constructed in a second round of multiplex PCR and then size-selected and purified. Libraries were sequenced paired-end with 100 bp reads on an Illumina HiSeq2000. Regarding the original processing steps: SOAPnuke was used to process the raw data, throwing out any read that contained adapters or uncalled bases, had a mean Phred below 15, or lacked an exact constant-primer or identifier match. High-quality paired reads were merged with COPE v1.2.5, and unique nucleotide sequences were defined as clonotypes. MiTCR v1.1 was used to align clonotypes to the IMGT TRBV, TRBD and TRBJ reference segments. Only V-J combinations with frequency above 0.0001, covering roughly 99% of repertoires, were analysed. The TCS score was defined as the ratio of F50 (clonal expansion) to E x V (chaos), calculated using BLOSUM62-based TCRdist between CDR3 peptides within each V-J. Welch's t-statistics and random forest reduced roughly 530 V-J features to 10 to 15, which were used in a naive Bayes classifier (R e1071). TCRdb passed the public sequencing reads through fastp at Q25 and MiXCR, retaining productive beta sequences. Under each unique CDR3 protein, matching rows form one entry showing the most common genes and DNA. These V and J calls originate from TCRdb's pipeline instead of the authors' own analysis. The sample table lists 200,000 to 250,000 distinct CDR3 sequences, about a sixth of them with a count of one. Jointly, the top ten make up around 52% of the sample.

A patient counted as having stable Graves' hyperthyroidism if no progression to ophthalmopathy occurred over 18 months of follow-up. Hyperthyroidism patients were newly diagnosed, had a disease duration of under 2 months, and were aged 18 to 65 years. Patients with uncontrolled infections, other autoimmune diseases, pregnancy or lactation were excluded. Clinical symptoms, serum thyroxine and TRAb, thyroid ultrasound, and orbital computed tomography formed the basis for the diagnoses. Ficoll-Paque density gradient centrifugation was used to isolate PBMCs from approximately 11 ml of fresh peripheral blood. Trizol reagent was used to extract total RNA, and RNA quality was then checked on an Agilent 2100 Bioanalyzer.

The TCR sequence derives from a woman aged 45 to 65 with Graves' hyperthyroidism. The sample was blood. In this chain, TRBV5-1 is recombined with TRBJ2-5, with a tentative D gene TRBD2 over 5 matching bases. CDR3 protein: CASAPRAEETQYF. The DNA sequence is given as TGCGCCAGCGCCCCGCGGGCAGAAGAGACCCAGTACTTC.